This T cell receptor beta chain derives from a study of vaccination and CD4 T cells after COVID-19. Comment on this clonotype: Antigen: not known. An end of the junction does not agree with germline; a read error may underlie this.

Germline V CDR1 and CDR2: MNHNS, SASEGT. The CDR3 sequence is 14 residues long. The Oncomine TCR Beta short-read assay sequenced DNA from cultured CD4+ T cells. TCRdb used MiXCR to reprocess the PCR reads, holding one entry per CDR3 protein. The sample has around 20,000 distinct CDR3 sequences, 35% to 55% seen once. Stated treatment: approximately nine-day PBMC culture with coronavirus spike peptide pools or control peptides (ViraFEST assay). This TCR was sampled from a human donor who had recovered from COVID-19. The rearrangement links TRBV6-1 to TRBJ2-6; D gene unclear. The sequencing input was CD4+ T cells from blood, cultured in vitro. The CDR3 coding sequence is TGTGCCAGCAGCGAAGGAAGGGGGGCCAACGTCCTGACTTTC. Protein: CASSEGRGANVLTF.